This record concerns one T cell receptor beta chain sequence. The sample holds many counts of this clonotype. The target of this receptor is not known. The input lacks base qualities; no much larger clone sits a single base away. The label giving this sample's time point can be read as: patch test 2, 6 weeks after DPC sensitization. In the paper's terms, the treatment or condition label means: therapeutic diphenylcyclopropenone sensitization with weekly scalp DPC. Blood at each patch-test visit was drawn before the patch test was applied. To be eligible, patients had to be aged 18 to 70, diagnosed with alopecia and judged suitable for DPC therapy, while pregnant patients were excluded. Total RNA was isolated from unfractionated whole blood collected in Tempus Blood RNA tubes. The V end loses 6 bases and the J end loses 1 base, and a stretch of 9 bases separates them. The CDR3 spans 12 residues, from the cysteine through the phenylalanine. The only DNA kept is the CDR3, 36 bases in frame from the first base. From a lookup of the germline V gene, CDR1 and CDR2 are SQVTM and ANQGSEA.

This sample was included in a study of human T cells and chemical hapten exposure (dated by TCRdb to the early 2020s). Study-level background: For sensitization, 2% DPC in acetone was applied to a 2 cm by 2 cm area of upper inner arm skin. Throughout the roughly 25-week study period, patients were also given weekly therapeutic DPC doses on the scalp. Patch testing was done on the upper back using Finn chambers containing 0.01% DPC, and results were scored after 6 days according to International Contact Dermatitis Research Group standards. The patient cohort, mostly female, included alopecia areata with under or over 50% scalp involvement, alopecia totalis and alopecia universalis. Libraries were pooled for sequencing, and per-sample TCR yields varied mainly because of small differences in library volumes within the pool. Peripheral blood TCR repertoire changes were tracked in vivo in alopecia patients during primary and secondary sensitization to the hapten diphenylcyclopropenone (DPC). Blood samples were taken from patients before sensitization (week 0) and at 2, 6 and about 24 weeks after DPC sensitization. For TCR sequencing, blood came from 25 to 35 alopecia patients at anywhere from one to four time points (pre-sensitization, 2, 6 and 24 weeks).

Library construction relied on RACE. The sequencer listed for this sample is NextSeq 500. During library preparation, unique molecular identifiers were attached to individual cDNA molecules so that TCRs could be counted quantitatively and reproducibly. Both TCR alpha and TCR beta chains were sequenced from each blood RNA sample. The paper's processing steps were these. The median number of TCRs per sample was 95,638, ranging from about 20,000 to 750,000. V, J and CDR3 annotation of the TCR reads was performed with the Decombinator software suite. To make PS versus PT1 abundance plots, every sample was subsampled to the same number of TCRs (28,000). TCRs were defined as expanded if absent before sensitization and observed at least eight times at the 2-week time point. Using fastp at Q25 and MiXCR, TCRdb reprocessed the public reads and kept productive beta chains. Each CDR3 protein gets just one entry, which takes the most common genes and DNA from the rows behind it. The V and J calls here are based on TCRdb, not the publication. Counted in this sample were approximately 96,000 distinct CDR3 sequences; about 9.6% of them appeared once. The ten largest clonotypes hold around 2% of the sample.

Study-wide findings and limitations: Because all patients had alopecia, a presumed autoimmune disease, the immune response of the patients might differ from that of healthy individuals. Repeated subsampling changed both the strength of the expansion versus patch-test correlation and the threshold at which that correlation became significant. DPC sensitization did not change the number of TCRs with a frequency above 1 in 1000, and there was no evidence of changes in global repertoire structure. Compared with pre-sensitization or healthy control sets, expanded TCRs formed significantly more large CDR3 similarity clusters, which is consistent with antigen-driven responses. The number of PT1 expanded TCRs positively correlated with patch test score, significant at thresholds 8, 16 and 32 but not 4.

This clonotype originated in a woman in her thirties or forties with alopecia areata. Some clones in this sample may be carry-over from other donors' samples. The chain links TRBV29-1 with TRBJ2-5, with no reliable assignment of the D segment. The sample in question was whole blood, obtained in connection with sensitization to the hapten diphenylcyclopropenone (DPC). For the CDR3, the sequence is CSVSWAQETQYF. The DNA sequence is TGCAGCGTGAGTTGGGCCCAAGAGACCCAGTACTTC.